This T cell receptor (beta chain) was identified during a study of beta chain features in type 1 diabetes. General study results and limits: All four CD4+ subsets of Type 1 diabetes patients contained TCRB CDR3s that were moderately but significantly shorter.

As for this clone: Its specificity is unknown.

This CDR3 has 11 amino acids. The V end lost 3 bases, the J end lost 5 bases, and 5 bases lay between the germline ends. Germline V gives CDR1 SEHNR, CDR2 FQNEAQ (reference sequence). Every isolated RNA sample was fully reverse transcribed, so sequencing captured expressed TCRB transcripts. Sequenced by immunoSEQ multiplex PCR; TCRdb stores in-frame clones only, minus some. The sample lists around 360,000 clones, approximately 12% seen once, with approximately 0.01% in the top ten. The chain recombines TRBV7-9 with TRBJ2-7; D unresolved. The specimen sequenced was naive CD4+ T cells from blood. The receptor's source is a woman between 18 and 29 years old with type 1 diabetes. Here the CDR3 DNA reads TGTGCCAGCAGCTTGTTAAACGAGCAGTACTTC. Translating it yields CASSLLNEQYF.